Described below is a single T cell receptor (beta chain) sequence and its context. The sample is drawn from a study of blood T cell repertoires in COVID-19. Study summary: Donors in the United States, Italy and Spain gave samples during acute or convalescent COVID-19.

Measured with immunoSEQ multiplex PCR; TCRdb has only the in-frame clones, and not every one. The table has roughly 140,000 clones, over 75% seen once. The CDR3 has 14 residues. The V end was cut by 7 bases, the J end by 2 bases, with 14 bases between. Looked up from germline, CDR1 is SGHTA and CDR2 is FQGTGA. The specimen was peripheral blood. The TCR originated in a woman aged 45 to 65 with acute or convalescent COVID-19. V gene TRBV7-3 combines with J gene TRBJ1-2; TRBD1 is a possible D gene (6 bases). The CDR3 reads CASIIGQPNYGYTF. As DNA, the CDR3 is TGTGCCAGCATCATCGGACAGCCCAACTATGGCTACACCTTC.